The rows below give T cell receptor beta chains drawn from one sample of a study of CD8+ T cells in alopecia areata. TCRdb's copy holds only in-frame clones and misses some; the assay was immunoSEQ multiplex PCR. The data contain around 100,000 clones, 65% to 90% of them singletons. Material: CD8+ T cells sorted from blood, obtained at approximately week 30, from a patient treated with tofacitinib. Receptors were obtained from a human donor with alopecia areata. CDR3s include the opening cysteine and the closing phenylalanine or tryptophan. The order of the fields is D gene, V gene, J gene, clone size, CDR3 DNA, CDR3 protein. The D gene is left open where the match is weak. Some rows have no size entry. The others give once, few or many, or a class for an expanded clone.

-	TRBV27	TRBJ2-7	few	TGTGCCAGCAGTTACGGGGCGTCCTACGAGCAGTACTTC	CASSYGASYEQYF
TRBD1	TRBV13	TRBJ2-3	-	TGTGCCAGCAGCTTGACCCCCGGACAGGGTGGAGATTCCCCGTATTTT	CASSLTPGQGGDSPYF
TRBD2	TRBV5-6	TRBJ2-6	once	TGTGCCAGCAGCGCGGGGGGCGCTGGGGCCAACGTCCTGACTTTC	CASSAGGAGANVLTF
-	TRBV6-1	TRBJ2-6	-	TGTGCCAGCAGTGAGTGGACCTCTGGGGCCAACGTCCTGACTTTC	CASSEWTSGANVLTF
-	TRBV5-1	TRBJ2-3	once	TGCGCCAGCAGCTTGACAGGGTTTAGTCTCACAGATACGCAGTATTTT	CASSLTGFSLTDTQYF
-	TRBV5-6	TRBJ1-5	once	TGTGCCAGCAGTCTTGGGGGTCCGGTCGAGAGGGTGGAAGAGCCCCAGCATTTT	CASSLGGPVERVEEPQHF
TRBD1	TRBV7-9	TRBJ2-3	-	TGTGCCAGCAGCTCCGTAAACCGGGACAGGGGAGATACGCAGTATTTT	CASSSVNRDRGDTQYF
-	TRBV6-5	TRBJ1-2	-	TGTGCCAGCAGCGTACAGGGAACTGGAGGCTACACCTTC	CASSVQGTGGYTF
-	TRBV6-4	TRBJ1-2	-	TGTGCCAGCAGTGACTCAGCGGGGGTTATGGAGGGCTACACCTTC	CASSDSAGVMEGYTF
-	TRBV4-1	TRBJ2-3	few	TGCGCCAGCAGCCCGGATCCGGGGGTTTTCACAGATACGCAGTATTTT	CASSPDPGVFTDTQYF
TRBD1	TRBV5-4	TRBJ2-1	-	TGTGCCAGCAGCTTGGTCCGGGACAGGAGCAATGAGCAGTTCTTC	CASSLVRDRSNEQFF
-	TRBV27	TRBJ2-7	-	TGTGCCAGCAGTCGACGAGGATATTCCTACGAGCAGTACTTC	CASSRRGYSYEQYF
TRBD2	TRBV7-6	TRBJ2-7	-	TGTGCCAGCAGCTCTGGACTAGTGAGCCCAAGCTCCTACGAGCAGTACTTC	CASSSGLVSPSSYEQYF
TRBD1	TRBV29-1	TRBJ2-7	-	TGCAGCGCCAGGACAGGGTCAACCTACGAGCAGTACTTC	CSARTGSTYEQYF
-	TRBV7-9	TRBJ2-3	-	TGTGCCAGCAGCTCCTTAGCGGACCCAAGGACAGATACGCAGTATTTT	CASSSLADPRTDTQYF
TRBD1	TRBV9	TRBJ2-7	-	TGTGCCAGCAGCCCCCGGGACAGGCGCTACGAGCAGTACTTC	CASSPRDRRYEQYF
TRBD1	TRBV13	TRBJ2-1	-	TGTGCCAGCAGCTCTCCGGGACAGGGGTACTCCTACAATGAGCAGTTCTTC	CASSSPGQGYSYNEQFF
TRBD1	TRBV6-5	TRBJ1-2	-	TGTGCCAGCAGTTACCTTCCGGGACAGGGTATTGACGGCTACACCTTC	CASSYLPGQGIDGYTF
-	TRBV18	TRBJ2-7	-	TGTGCCAGCTCACCACCTAGGACACCCTTCGAGCAGTACTTC	CASSPPRTPFEQYF
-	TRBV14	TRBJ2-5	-	TGTGCCAGCAGCCAAGAAGTCTCAAGTAGGGAGACCCAGTACTTC	CASSQEVSSRETQYF
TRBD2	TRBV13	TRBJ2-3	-	TGTGCCACCCGGACTAGCCTCAGCACAGATACGCAGTATTTT	CATRTSLSTDTQYF
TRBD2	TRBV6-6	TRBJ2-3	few	TGTGCCAGCAGATCTGGACTAGCGGGCACAGATACGCAGTATTTT	CASRSGLAGTDTQYF